This is a list of T cell receptor beta chains from one sample in a study of T-cell reconstitution after alpha-beta-depleted transplantation in children. One entry per CDR3 protein, called by TCRdb with MiXCR from the PCR reads. Here the sample spans some 80,000 distinct CDR3 sequences, 15% to 20% being singletons. The material was PBMCs, mostly from graft donor cells, obtained 360 days after TCRalphabeta/CD19-depleted stem cell transplant. These receptors were taken from a male patient under 10 years old who had a stem cell transplant for acute lymphoblastic leukemia, so the T cells may come from the graft donor. Each CDR3 is given with its conserved first and last residue. Each record gives: J gene, V gene, CDR3 protein.

J gene: TRBJ2-3; V gene: TRBV12-3/TRBV12-4; CDR3 protein: CASSFRGLAAPTRYTDTQYF
J gene: TRBJ2-1; V gene: TRBV12-3/TRBV12-4; CDR3 protein: CASLGGTSSYNEQFF
J gene: TRBJ1-5; V gene: TRBV25-1; CDR3 protein: CASTDGGSNQPQHF
J gene: TRBJ2-1; V gene: TRBV12-3/TRBV12-4; CDR3 protein: CASRPTLGRLYNEQFF
J gene: TRBJ2-1; V gene: TRBV24-1; CDR3 protein: CATSDSGTGVNEQFF
J gene: TRBJ2-3; V gene: TRBV12-3/TRBV12-4; CDR3 protein: CASSLGREIPTDTQYF
J gene: TRBJ2-1; V gene: TRBV20-1; CDR3 protein: CSARGREYNEQFF
J gene: TRBJ2-1; V gene: TRBV12-3/TRBV12-4; CDR3 protein: CASSVTSGYYNEQFF
J gene: TRBJ2-7; V gene: TRBV7-9; CDR3 protein: CASSTRVSYEQYF
J gene: TRBJ2-1; V gene: TRBV5-1; CDR3 protein: CASSFRDRYNEQFF
J gene: TRBJ2-1; V gene: TRBV6-2/TRBV6-3; CDR3 protein: CASSYSSQRDNEQFF
J gene: TRBJ2-1; V gene: TRBV3-1; CDR3 protein: CASSQEPASRYNEQFF
J gene: TRBJ2-1; V gene: TRBV20-1; CDR3 protein: CSARAGGRNEQFF
J gene: TRBJ2-6; V gene: TRBV29-1; CDR3 protein: CSVGQAGANVLTF
J gene: TRBJ2-3; V gene: TRBV7-9; CDR3 protein: CASSLVLASTDTQYF
J gene: TRBJ1-5; V gene: TRBV6-5; CDR3 protein: CASSYRGVQFHQPQHF
J gene: TRBJ2-3; V gene: TRBV10-2; CDR3 protein: CASSKTSGHVTDTQYF
J gene: TRBJ1-4; V gene: TRBV2; CDR3 protein: CASSVDRGWEKLFF
J gene: TRBJ2-1; V gene: TRBV19; CDR3 protein: CATIPRNRDDEQFF
J gene: TRBJ2-2; V gene: TRBV12-3/TRBV12-4; CDR3 protein: CASRLAGARTGELFF
J gene: TRBJ2-1; V gene: TRBV20-1; CDR3 protein: CSARGGTSGYNEQFF
J gene: TRBJ2-2; V gene: TRBV4-2; CDR3 protein: CAISRGGLAGALHTGELFF
J gene: TRBJ2-1; V gene: TRBV9; CDR3 protein: CASSTRLAVFNEQFF
J gene: TRBJ2-4; V gene: TRBV4-1; CDR3 protein: CASSQERPGPVAKNIQYF
J gene: TRBJ2-7; V gene: TRBV7-7; CDR3 protein: CASSLENTGLAGPSYEQYF
J gene: TRBJ2-7; V gene: TRBV11-2; CDR3 protein: CASSRGQNEQYF
J gene: TRBJ2-7; V gene: TRBV10-1; CDR3 protein: CASSDLDGPDEQYF
J gene: TRBJ2-1; V gene: TRBV24-1; CDR3 protein: CATSDLGRLATYNEQFF
J gene: TRBJ2-2; V gene: TRBV6-1; CDR3 protein: CASSETGETGELFF
J gene: TRBJ2-2; V gene: TRBV27; CDR3 protein: CASTGLALSGELFF
J gene: TRBJ2-2; V gene: TRBV12-3/TRBV12-4; CDR3 protein: CASTPKGGVRTGELFF
J gene: TRBJ1-1; V gene: TRBV7-2; CDR3 protein: CASSFSPTGGTEAFF
J gene: TRBJ1-1; V gene: TRBV6-5; CDR3 protein: CASSYSRMNTEAFF
J gene: TRBJ2-1; V gene: TRBV10-1; CDR3 protein: CASSESAQQDEQFF
J gene: TRBJ2-7; V gene: TRBV5-8; CDR3 protein: CASSSFRGSGRAYEQYF
J gene: TRBJ1-6; V gene: TRBV7-6; CDR3 protein: CASSLAQISPLHF
J gene: TRBJ2-5; V gene: TRBV7-2; CDR3 protein: CASSREGTGQETQYF
J gene: TRBJ2-5; V gene: TRBV10-3; CDR3 protein: CATQIGSQETQYF
J gene: TRBJ2-1; V gene: TRBV12-3/TRBV12-4; CDR3 protein: CASGRDYNEQFF
J gene: TRBJ2-5; V gene: TRBV27; CDR3 protein: CASSLTLTGTGLETQYF
J gene: TRBJ2-7; V gene: TRBV5-1; CDR3 protein: CASSLDLSSYEQYF
J gene: TRBJ2-1; V gene: TRBV6-5; CDR3 protein: CASTPKGRVSYNEQFF
J gene: TRBJ2-2; V gene: TRBV6-1; CDR3 protein: CASILAGVSGELFF
J gene: TRBJ2-7; V gene: TRBV4-1; CDR3 protein: CASSPLAGGAYEQYF
J gene: TRBJ2-1; V gene: TRBV27; CDR3 protein: CASSFIGERKINEQFF
J gene: TRBJ2-7; V gene: TRBV7-9; CDR3 protein: CASSLGPSGTREQYF
J gene: TRBJ1-6; V gene: TRBV6-1; CDR3 protein: CASNLGRTNSPLHF
J gene: TRBJ2-1; V gene: TRBV20-1; CDR3 protein: CSAQGSGRGYNEQFF
J gene: TRBJ2-2; V gene: TRBV4-1; CDR3 protein: CASSRAWGGSGETGELFF
J gene: TRBJ2-3; V gene: TRBV19; CDR3 protein: CASSRMSTRIDTQYF
J gene: TRBJ1-3; V gene: TRBV5-1; CDR3 protein: CASSGGDSGNTIYF
J gene: TRBJ2-1; V gene: TRBV11-3; CDR3 protein: CASSFGQGPSPGNEQFF
J gene: TRBJ2-1; V gene: TRBV20-1; CDR3 protein: CSASEYNEQFF
J gene: TRBJ2-5; V gene: TRBV5-1; CDR3 protein: CASSFREKETQYF
J gene: TRBJ2-3; V gene: TRBV11-2; CDR3 protein: CASSLSGRETDTQYF
J gene: TRBJ2-7; V gene: TRBV5-1; CDR3 protein: CASSPAPGLATDEQYF
J gene: TRBJ2-1; V gene: TRBV28; CDR3 protein: CASSLGLAGGRNEQFF